One sample yielded the 4 T cell receptor beta chains listed below, sequenced in a study of cytomegalovirus exposure and HLA in healthy donors. 60 Vbeta and 13 Jbeta primers were used in PCR. The protocol was immunoSEQ multiplex PCR, while the TCRdb copy is restricted to in-frame clones and leaves out a portion. Of over 85,000 clones listed, about 80% were seen once; the top ten hold about 0.53%. Sequencing was performed on PBMCs. Every receptor here comes from a man younger than 45 in good health and CMV-seronegative.

The V gene is TRBV9, the J gene TRBJ1-3; tentatively, D is TRBD1 (5 bases). Germline-derived CDR1 and CDR2 are SGDLS and YYNGEE. V lost 0 bases to trimming and J lost 2 bases, with 9 bases between them. The CDR3 has 15 residues. The CDR3 spells CASSVGREAGNTIYF. In DNA form, the CDR3 reads TGTGCCAGCAGCGTAGGCAGGGAGGCTGGAAACACCATATATTTT.

This clone was seen a handful of times. V and J are TRBV27 and TRBJ2-2; D gene ambiguous. CDR1 is MNHEY and CDR2 is SMNVEV in the germline V gene (reference sequence). The CDR3 is 14 residues long. Trimming pared 6 bases from V and 3 bases from J, leaving 11 bases between. CDR3 loop: CASSRLLDTGELFF. The CDR3 DNA reads as TGTGCCAGCAGCCGACTCCTTGACACCGGGGAGCTGTTTTTT.

This clone was counted only a few times. The chain employs TRBV4-1 and TRBJ2-1; 14 nucleotides align to TRBD2. Germline CDR1 reads MGHRA; CDR2 reads YSYEKL. Trimming took 5 bases from V and 7 from J; bases not matched to a gene: 7. The CDR3 consists of 16 residues. The CDR3 coding sequence is TGCGCCAGCAGCAGGACAGGACTAGCGGGGGGTAATGAGCAGTTCTTC. This encodes CASSRTGLAGGNEQFF.

This clone occurred a few times. Written as DNA, the CDR3 is TGTGCCAGCAGCCAGGGACTCGATAATGAAAAACTGTTTTTT. This sequence encodes CASSQGLDNEKLFF. This chain connects TRBV6-5 to TRBJ1-4; possibly TRBD1 for D (5 bases). This CDR3 has 14 amino acids. Germline CDR1 is MNHEY and CDR2 is SVGAGI. V lost 6 bases and J lost 4, with 12 bases in between.